What follows are 3 T cell receptor beta chains derived from one specimen sequenced in a study of blood T cell repertoires in COVID-19. Repertoires were generated with immunoSEQ multiplex PCR, while TCRdb's copy carries only in-frame clones and drops some. Seen here are about 140,000 clones, around nine tenths observed once, and the top ten hold approximately 4%. Material: peripheral blood. Source of these receptors: a woman in her forties with acute or convalescent COVID-19.

CDR3 protein: CASGSTGDTHTEAFF. The DNA of the CDR3 is TGTGCTAGTGGTTCGACTGGGGACACACACACTGAAGCTTTCTTT. The chain is built from TRBV12-5 and TRBJ1-1, with TRBD1 as a possible D gene (6 bases). V dropped 4 bases and J dropped 3 bases, with 15 bases sitting between them. The CDR3 sequence is 15 residues long. Per germline, CDR1 LGHNT and CDR2 FRNRAP.

The rearrangement links TRBV12-1 to TRBJ2-5; TRBD1 is taken as the D call from the table, unchecked against the DNA. TRBV12-1 is shown as a pseudogene. The CDR3 has 16 residues. CDR3 in DNA: TGTGCCAGCAGCTCCCCGGACAGGGCTGACCAAGAGACCCAGTACTTC. Protein product: CASSSPDRADQETQYF.

The rearrangement uses TRBV5-6 and TRBJ1-5; D call uncertain. CDR1 is SGHDT, CDR2 YYEEEE, per germline. This CDR3 has 14 residues. Trimming left V 1 base short and J 0 bases short, with 5 bases between. This CDR3 is CASSLYSSNQPQHF. The DNA for the CDR3 is TGTGCCAGCAGCTTGTACAGTAGCAATCAGCCCCAGCATTTT.